This T cell receptor beta chain was sequenced during a study of human T cells and chemical hapten exposure. Turning to the study itself: Across the whole study, which lasted around 25 weeks, patients were given diphenylcyclopropenone on the scalp once a week.

Noted time point: patch test 1, 2 weeks after DPC sensitization. Treatment noted: therapeutic diphenylcyclopropenone sensitization with weekly scalp DPC. Single cDNA molecules in the library carried unique molecular identifiers attached during preparation. TCRdb re-analysed the RACE reads in MiXCR, keeping a single row per CDR3 protein. The table includes around 120,000 distinct CDR3 sequences, roughly 12% detected once. The CDR3 spans 15 residues. Germline trimming cut 6 bases from V and 1 base from J; bases unmatched to any gene: 8. From germline, CDR1 is MNHEY and CDR2 SVGAGI. Many counts were recorded for this clonotype.

The TCR was taken from a woman aged 45-59 years with alopecia areata. Some clones in this sample may be carry-over from other donors' samples. The source material was whole blood, sampled in connection with sensitization to the hapten diphenylcyclopropenone (DPC). The chain recombines TRBV6-5 with TRBJ2-7, with TRBD2 matching 8 bases. The CDR3, as DNA: TGTGCCAGCAGACGACTAGCGTCGGGATCCTACGAGCAGTACTTC. Translated: CASRRLASGSYEQYF.